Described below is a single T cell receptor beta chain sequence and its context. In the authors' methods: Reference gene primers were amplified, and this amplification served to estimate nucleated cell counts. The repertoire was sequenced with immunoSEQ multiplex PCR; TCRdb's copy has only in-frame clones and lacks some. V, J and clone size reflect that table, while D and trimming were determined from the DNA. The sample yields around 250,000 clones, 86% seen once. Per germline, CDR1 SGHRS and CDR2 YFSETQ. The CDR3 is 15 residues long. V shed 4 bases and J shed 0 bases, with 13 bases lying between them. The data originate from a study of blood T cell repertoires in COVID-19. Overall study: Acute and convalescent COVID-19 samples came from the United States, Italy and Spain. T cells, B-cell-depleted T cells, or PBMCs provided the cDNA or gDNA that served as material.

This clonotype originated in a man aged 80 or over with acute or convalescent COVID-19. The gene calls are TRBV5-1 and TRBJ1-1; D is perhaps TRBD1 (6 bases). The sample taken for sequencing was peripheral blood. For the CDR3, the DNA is TGCGCCAGCAGCCTACCCGGACAGCTGAACACTGAAGCTTTCTTT. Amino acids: CASSLPGQLNTEAFF.